This T cell receptor (beta chain) was sequenced for a study of blood T cell repertoires in COVID-19. The protocol was immunoSEQ multiplex PCR, while the TCRdb copy is restricted to in-frame clones and leaves out a portion. The sample lists some 140,000 clones; about 89% were seen once. J gave up 7 bases and V 3 bases, and 1 base lay outside the gene matches. This CDR3 spans 13 amino acids. Germline V lookup: CDR1 SGDLS, CDR2 YYNGEE. This sequence was found in a man aged 45-65 years with active or convalescent COVID-19. The rearrangement joins TRBV9 to TRBJ2-1, with TRBD1 matching over 10 bases. Sequenced: peripheral blood. The CDR3 region is CASSGTGGNEQFF. DNA for the CDR3: TGTGCCAGCAGCGGGACAGGGGGGAATGAGCAGTTCTTC.